This TCR beta chain is drawn from a study of T cell repertoires in cytomegalovirus infection. Study-wide context: Newly reported HLA-C-restricted and thoroughly characterized HLA-B-restricted CMV epitopes were employed. Shared public TCR beta signatures pointed to both CMV infection and a matching HLA type. General study results and limits: HLA-C-restricted TCR beta clonotypes specific for CMV led the ex vivo response. Identification of carriers of CMV plus the relevant HLA was achieved through cumulative public TCR beta family frequency.

In TCRdb, the reads were re-called with MiXCR into one record per CDR3 protein. Among hundreds of thousands of distinct CDR3 sequences listed, 25% to 30% were seen once. The V and J ends lost 5 bases and 5 bases, in that order; junction bases with no gene match: 10. Germline loops: CDR1 SGHVS, CDR2 FQNEAQ. The CDR3 loop spans 15 amino acids. This clonotype was observed at least ten times. Its antigen is undetermined. The TCR was taken from a human donor in good health (CMV status not recorded). Some clones in this sample may be carry-over from other donors' samples. The chain combines TRBV7-8 with TRBJ2-7; 9 nucleotides match TRBD1. The sequencing used cultured PBMCs, collected from culture after CMV antigen stimulation. The CDR3 DNA sequence: TGTGCCAGCAGCACGGTGGGACAGGGTAACGACGAGCAGTACTTC. Translation: CASSTVGQGNDEQYF.